These T cell receptor beta chains were read from a single sample in a study of OX40 agonist ivuxolimab in advanced cancers. The protocol was immunoSEQ multiplex PCR, while the TCRdb copy is restricted to in-frame clones and leaves out a portion. This table holds 69,000 or so clones, around 84% found once. The input for sequencing was CD4+ or CD8+ T cells sorted from blood, taken in a trial of the OX40 agonist ivuxolimab. The receptors stem from an adult with an advanced solid tumor such as melanoma, head and neck, liver or kidney cancer. CDR3s include the opening cysteine and the closing phenylalanine or tryptophan. A D gene is named only where the DNA matches it firmly.

TRBV19 NA CASSMALPRPQHF
TRBV15 NA CATSRDLGNQETQYF
TRBV6-1 NA CASSSGTTNTGELFF
TRBV25-1 NA CASSVGGGRETQYF
TRBV30 TRBD2 CACPGLATYNEQFF
TRBV30 NA CAWSADRSGTYNEQFF
TRBV10-1 TRBD1 CASSGQVGEKLFF
TRBV11-1 NA CASSLAAAGAYEQYF
TRBV6-1 NA CASGGHGGGKKLFF
TRBV5-4 NA CASSLKGYTYEQYF
TRBV5-6 TRBD2 CASSQTLTSGVVNIQYF
TRBV29-1 NA CSALKGKVNTEAFF
TRBV6-6 TRBD1 CASRHDRVQQFF
TRBV18 NA CASSPSWPDVSGGYTF
TRBV5-1 NA CASSLPGNEQFF
TRBV5-1 NA CASSYSGTTDYGYTF
TRBV5-4 NA CASSLGPGQGRDTQYF
TRBV2 TRBD1 CASSKGQGRSYEQYF
TRBV11-2 NA CASSLVGPGNTIYF
TRBV2 NA CASRPGQGAGTSGVQETQYF
TRBV11-3 NA CASSPITVRAPVNTEAFF
TRBV13 TRBD1 CASSPTSGTGGEYTEAFF
TRBV7-9 TRBD2 CASSSPGGDSYEQYF
TRBV6-5 TRBD1 CASSLTGGSYEQYF
TRBV28 TRBD1 CASSPPGTGVYEQYF
TRBV2 NA CASSEGNTIYF
TRBV28 TRBD2 CASRTRLAGNYEQYF
TRBV30 TRBD2 CAWSTGGAYEQYF
TRBV2 TRBD2 CASRLLAGDGDTQYF
TRBV18 NA CASSRQQETQYF
TRBV6-5 TRBD1 CASSSGQGEAFF
TRBV9 NA CASSVDEIYGYTF
TRBV7-2 NA CASSSYGETQYF